The following is a T cell receptor beta chain sequence with its context. The sample comes from a study of blood T cell repertoires in COVID-19. Across the whole study: The United States, Italy and Spain were the sources of the acute and convalescent COVID-19 samples. PBMCs, B-cell-depleted T cells, or T cells provided the cDNA or gDNA that made up the material.

Per the original data handling: Amplification of reference gene primers was used by the study to estimate nucleated cell counts. Data came from immunoSEQ multiplex PCR; TCRdb stores just in-frame clones and leaves some out. The V and J calls and the clone size are those of that table, but D and trimming were determined from the DNA. The data hold 90,000 to 100,000 clones, with 87% observed a single time. The CDR3 sequence is 14 residues long. V lost 4 bases and J 5 bases, leaving 15 bases between the germline ends. Per germline, CDR1 SGHRS and CDR2 YFSETQ. J is TRBJ2-5 and V is TRBV5-1, with D perhaps TRBD1 (5 bases). This clonotype was sampled from a man aged 65-85 years with acute or convalescent COVID-19. The sequenced material came from peripheral blood. CDR3 sequence: CASSREGVHETQYF. The CDR3 DNA sequence: TGCGCCAGCAGCCGAGAAGGGGTTCATGAGACCCAGTACTTC.